A selection of T cell receptor beta chains follows, all from one sample in a study of monozygotic twins with inflammatory bowel disease. TCRdb reprocessed the 5' RACE reads and stores each CDR3 protein as one record, lacking DNA. The listing contains some 200,000 distinct CDR3 sequences. Sequenced sample: blood. The receptor source for this set is a human donor with ulcerative colitis or Crohn's disease, or a healthy co-twin of an affected twin (not recorded which). Both conserved end residues are part of each CDR3.

v_gene	j_gene	CDR3aa
TRBV3-1	TRBJ2-3	CASSRSVDTQYF
TRBV2	TRBJ2-5	CASRPLDSPQKETQYF
TRBV7-6	TRBJ1-4	CASSPTRGSNEKLFF
TRBV7-8	TRBJ1-1	CASSSAVSMNTEAFF
TRBV20-1	TRBJ1-6	CSASPAPVGSPLHF
TRBV5-1	TRBJ2-5	CASTQGNEETQYF
TRBV7-9	TRBJ2-1	CASSLGLAGLHEQFF
TRBV7-2	TRBJ1-5	CASSQGYRQPQHF
TRBV7-3	TRBJ2-5	CASSPQVGEQETQYF
TRBV7-2	TRBJ2-1	CASSLDFWEQFF
TRBV5-4	TRBJ2-1	CASSLRAYNEQFF
TRBV28	TRBJ1-5	CASRRGGPPRPQHF
TRBV9	TRBJ2-2	CASSALTSSRGAGELFF
TRBV5-1	TRBJ2-3	CASSALPGLPLGNTQYF
TRBV7-9	TRBJ2-1	CASSSARADYNEQFF
TRBV4-1	TRBJ2-1	CASSQDLGQRRNEQFF
TRBV9	TRBJ1-1	CASSVGQSTEAFF
TRBV7-2	TRBJ2-7	CASSSDRHYEQYF
TRBV7-2	TRBJ2-3	CASSRSGTSGLTDTQYF
TRBV12-3/TRBV12-4	TRBJ1-5	CASTGQGNQPQHF
TRBV12-3/TRBV12-4	TRBJ1-2	CASSLVGQGGGYTF
TRBV6-1	TRBJ1-2	CASSEARGTGGLYGYTF
TRBV5-1	TRBJ1-2	CASSLLPTGPDGYTF
TRBV5-1	TRBJ2-2	CASSPLGRLTANTGELFF
TRBV3-1	TRBJ2-5	CASSQDGGLTETQYF
TRBV20-1	TRBJ1-1	CSASPDGAGSEAFF
TRBV10-3	TRBJ2-5	CAIRADRSQETQYF
TRBV5-1	TRBJ1-6	CASSLASDANSPLHF
TRBV5-6	TRBJ2-1	CASSLDRNEQFF
TRBV7-9	TRBJ1-2	CASSGTGTGGRGYTF
TRBV5-1	TRBJ2-1	CASSLWTSGYNEQFF
TRBV3-1	TRBJ2-7	CASSQAGRDEQYF
TRBV6-2/TRBV6-3	TRBJ1-2	CASSPGGPYGYTF
TRBV12-3/TRBV12-4	TRBJ1-2	CASSLRRALYGYTF
TRBV12-3/TRBV12-4	TRBJ2-2	CASGSTGELFF
TRBV5-1	TRBJ1-1	CASSSGPAFNTEAFF
TRBV11-1	TRBJ1-5	CASSLEGPGFVGNQPQHF
TRBV14	TRBJ2-2	CASSQVWGTGELFF
TRBV11-3	TRBJ2-2	CASSPRSGGELFF
TRBV20-1	TRBJ2-3	CSADGGRDTDTQYF
TRBV4-2	TRBJ2-3	CASSQASTASGGLGDTQYF
TRBV14	TRBJ2-2	CASSPHRVNTGELFF
TRBV4-1	TRBJ2-7	CASSQDSAGSYEQYF
TRBV7-2	TRBJ2-2	CASTFRDGNTGELFF
TRBV5-1	TRBJ1-2	CASSLRDSTPTYGYTF
TRBV5-1	TRBJ2-2	CASSLEGTELTGELFF
TRBV6-6	TRBJ1-2	CASSQELTISYTF
TRBV9	TRBJ2-2	CASSALGVSGELFF
TRBV6-1	TRBJ1-4	CASSRDGGAGKLFF
TRBV11-2	TRBJ1-2	CASSLEGGNGYTF
TRBV20-1	TRBJ2-3	CSAPRISDTQYF